A single sample gave rise to the 15 T cell receptor beta chains below, sequenced in a study of cytomegalovirus exposure and HLA in healthy donors. Both 60 Vbeta primers and 13 Jbeta primers went into the PCR. Clones were sequenced by immunoSEQ multiplex PCR, and TCRdb holds only the in-frame ones, with some missing. The sample lists nearly 300,000 clones; about nine tenths were seen once. The sequenced sample was PBMCs. Receptor source: a man aged 40-55 years in good health and CMV-seropositive.

The V and J genes are TRBV21-1 and TRBJ2-7; whether TRBD2, the table's D call, matches the DNA was not checked. TRBV21-1 is marked as a pseudogene. The CDR3 is 17 amino acids. The CDR3, as DNA: TGTGCCAGCAGTCGTTGCGCCCGAACCCGACTCATATACGAGCAGTACTTC. Its protein product is CASSRCARTRLIYEQYF.

The chain carries TRBV7-8 and TRBJ2-5; 8 positions match TRBD1. CDR1 is SGHVS, CDR2 FQNEAQ, per germline. This CDR3 spans 15 amino acids. The junction had 5 bases not matched to a gene; V was cut back by 4 bases and J by 1 base. The DNA of the CDR3 is TGTGCCAGCAGCTCCATTGGACAGGGCCAAGAGACCCAGTACTTC. Its protein product is CASSSIGQGQETQYF.

The rearrangement uses TRBV14 and TRBJ1-1; 7 nucleotides match TRBD1. The length of the CDR3 is 16 residues. Germline CDR1 reads SGHDN; CDR2 reads FVKESK. The J segment lost 5 bases and the V segment lost 1 base, leaving 10 bases of the junction unmatched. The chain's CDR3 is CASSQGAGARGTEAFF. In nucleotides, the CDR3 is TGTGCCAGCAGCCAAGGTGCAGGGGCCAGGGGGACTGAAGCTTTCTTT.

This clone was seen more than once but under ten times. This sequence joins TRBV2 and TRBJ2-7; 11 positions match TRBD1. Germline assignment: CDR1 SNHLY and CDR2 FYNNEI. The CDR3 runs to 15 residues. V lost 5 bases and J lost 0; bases outside the gene matches: 3. The CDR3 bases are TGTGCCAGCAGTACCGGGACAGGGGGCTCCTACGAGCAGTACTTC. Its translation is CASSTGTGGSYEQYF.

This rearrangement joins TRBV4-3 to TRBJ2-3, with TRBD1 identical over 11 bases. Germline V gene data show CDR1 as LGHNA and CDR2 as YSLEER. V was pared by 1 base and J by 4 bases, with 4 bases of the junction left unmatched. There are 16 residues in the CDR3. The CDR3 DNA is TGCGCCAGCAGCCAAGCGCGGACAGGGGGCCCAGATACGCAGTATTTT. Its translation is CASSQARTGGPDTQYF.

This chain joins TRBV5-1 and TRBJ1-4; tentatively, D is TRBD1 (6 bases). The CDR3 has 16 amino acids. The germline V gene encodes CDR1 SGHRS and CDR2 YFSETQ. V was clipped by 4 bases and J by 0 bases, with 13 bases between them. The CDR3 sequence is CASSAQGLATNEKLFF. For the CDR3, the DNA is TGCGCCAGCAGCGCACAGGGCCTAGCAACTAATGAAAAACTGTTTTTT.

The chain employs TRBV5-1 and TRBJ2-3; TRBD1 agrees at 8 bases. Germline V lookup: CDR1 SGHRS, CDR2 YFSETQ. Unmatched junction bases numbered 5, after V lost 4 bases and J lost 1 base. The CDR3 contains 15 residues. CDR3 DNA: TGCGCCAGCAGCGTTCAGGGGGCCGGCACAGATACGCAGTATTTT. Protein: CASSVQGAGTDTQYF.

This CDR3 reads CASTTRGTSTDTQYF. The CDR3 DNA follows: TGTGCCAGCACCACGCGGGGGACTAGCACAGATACGCAGTATTTT. The chain has TRBV28 and TRBJ2-3; 7 nucleotides match TRBD2. Germline V lookup: CDR1 MDHEN, CDR2 SYDVKM. With 7 bases clipped from V and 0 bases from J, the junction kept 7 bases outside the gene matches. The CDR3 runs 15 residues.

CDR3 in amino acids: CASSLFRGGGREKLFF. CDR3 DNA: TGTGCCAGCAGCTTATTCCGGGGAGGGGGACGTGAAAAACTGTTTTTT. The rearrangement links TRBV11-2 to TRBJ1-4; D possibly corresponds to TRBD1 (6 bases). This CDR3 contains 16 residues. The germline V gene has CDR1 SGHAT and CDR2 FQNNGV. Trimming shortened V by 2 bases and J by 7 bases, and 17 bases separated the two germline ends.

This sequence joins TRBV18 and TRBJ2-5, with 9 nucleotides matching TRBD1. CDR3 length: 15 amino acids. The junction had 7 bases not matched to a gene; V was cut back by 3 bases and J by 5 bases. Germline CDR1 is KGHSH and CDR2 is LQKENI. The CDR3 is CASSPSDRGGETQYF. The CDR3 nucleotides are TGTGCCAGCTCACCGTCGGACAGGGGTGGGGAGACCCAGTACTTC.

The chain links TRBV5-1 to TRBJ2-2; D not certain. CDR3 length: 14 residues. Germline lookup yields CDR1 SGHRS and CDR2 YFSETQ. Deletions cut 7 bases from V and 2 bases from J, with 12 bases between. The chain's CDR3 is CASRLDLNTGELFF. In DNA, the CDR3 is TGCGCCAGCCGGCTAGACCTAAACACCGGGGAGCTGTTTTTT.

The chain couples TRBV7-9 to TRBJ2-5; 9 nucleotides match TRBD1. The junction had 11 bases not matched to a gene; V was cut back by 3 bases and J by 3 bases. There are 17 residues in the CDR3. Germline assignment: CDR1 SEHNR and CDR2 FQNEAQ (reference sequence). In nucleotides, the CDR3 is TGTGCCAGCAGCTTTCCGTCGGGGACAGGGAAAAAAGAGACCCAGTACTTC. This gives the protein CASSFPSGTGKKETQYF. The full variable domain, its missing parts supplied by reference TRBV7-9 and TRBJ2-5, is DTGVSQNPRHKITKRGQNVTFRCDPISEHNRLYWYRQTLGQGPEFLTYFQNEAQLEKSRLLSDRFSAERPKGSFSTLEIQRTEQGDSAMYLCASSFPSGTGKKETQYFGPGTRLLVL.

The CDR3 DNA is TGTGCCAGCAGCTCCGACAGGGGGCCCTACAATGAGCAGTTCTTC. Protein sequence: CASSSDRGPYNEQFF. The chain recombines TRBV11-3 with TRBJ2-1; 10 bases fit TRBD1. The trim removed 4 bases at V and 2 bases at J, leaving 2 bases unmatched. The CDR3 runs to 15 residues. Germline lookup yields CDR1 SGHNT and CDR2 YENEEA.

This chain connects TRBV29-1 to TRBJ2-7, with 11 bases matching TRBD1. CDR1 SQVTM and CDR2 ANQGSEA come from the germline V gene. V was clipped by 0 bases and J by 5 bases; unmatched bases: 6. This CDR3 comprises 15 residues. The CDR3 nucleotides read TGCAGCGTTGAAGATCTGGGGACAGGGGGTAACGAGCAGTACTTC. Translated: CSVEDLGTGGNEQYF.

V gene TRBV28 combines with J gene TRBJ1-5; weak D call: TRBD1 (6 bases). The CDR3 contains 17 residues. V was clipped by 4 bases and J by 4 bases, with 20 bases between them. From germline, CDR1 is MDHEN and CDR2 SYDVKM. The CDR3 loop reads CASSSRRRQDPNQPQHF. CDR3 sequence (DNA): TGTGCCAGCAGTTCCCGAAGAAGACAGGACCCTAATCAGCCCCAGCATTTT.